This entry describes one T cell receptor (beta chain). Its antigen is undetermined. CDR1 and CDR2 from the germline V gene are SEHNR and FQNEAQ (reference sequence). The CDR3 is 12 residues long. Trimming stripped 5 bases from V and 7 bases from J, with 12 bases between. The source of the sample is a study of T cell responses to AZD1222 COVID-19 vaccine. Generated by immunoSEQ multiplex PCR, the TCRdb table keeps only in-frame clones and is missing some. This sample has some 120,000 clones, with roughly 90% found just once. General observations from the study: Donors in the cohort were predominantly white British and more often female, and clonal diversity was possibly underestimated. CD4 TCRs linked to vaccination spanned spike, dominating at 160-218 and 743-854. A reported finding is that nearly half of spike-specific TCRs target unmutated variant regions. The repertoires were collected only after the peak T cell response.

The TCR was taken from an adult in good health. The sequencing here drew on peripheral blood, taken on day 0 of AZD1222 vaccination. The V gene is TRBV7-9, the J gene TRBJ2-7; D is undetermined. The CDR3 DNA sequence: TGTGCCAGCAGCCTCTACCATGGGGAGCAGTACTTC. It specifies CASSLYHGEQYF. Full variable domain (rest looked up from reference TRBV7-9 and TRBJ2-7): DTGVSQNPRHKITKRGQNVTFRCDPISEHNRLYWYRQTLGQGPEFLTYFQNEAQLEKSRLLSDRFSAERPKGSFSTLEIQRTEQGDSAMYLCASSLYHGEQYFGPGTRLTVT.